These 22 T cell receptor beta chains were all obtained from the same sample, sequenced in a study of blood T cell repertoires in COVID-19. The method was immunoSEQ multiplex PCR; TCRdb's version includes in-frame clones alone and lacks a portion of them. In the table there are about 120,000 clones, around 90% of which are singletons. Sequencing input: peripheral blood. These receptors originate from a woman aged 55-69 years with COVID-19, enrolled during active disease.

The chain is built from TRBV5-8 and TRBJ2-7; 9 bases fit TRBD1. Germline CDR1 SGHTS, CDR2 YDEGEE. There are 14 residues in the CDR3. The junction had 9 bases not matched to a gene; V was cut back by 7 bases and J by 4 bases. CDR3: CASGKTGGTYEQYF. CDR3 coding DNA: TGTGCCAGCGGCAAGACAGGGGGAACATACGAGCAGTACTTC.

The chain uses TRBV27 and TRBJ1-1, with D unclear. V was clipped by 3 bases and J by 6 bases, with 14 bases between them. The CDR3 is 14 amino acids. Germline CDR1 reads MNHEY; CDR2 reads SMNVEV (reference sequence). CDR3 residues: CASSFGGLGAEAFF. CDR3 coding DNA: TGTGCCAGCAGTTTTGGCGGACTTGGGGCTGAAGCTTTCTTT.

The gene calls are TRBV7-2 and TRBJ1-2; tentative D call: TRBD1 (6 bases). The CDR3 is 14 amino acids. Germline V gene lookup returns CDR1 SGHTA and CDR2 FQGNSA. Trimming left V 1 base short and J 8 bases short, with 14 bases between. This chain's CDR3 is CASSLVETGWGYTF. As DNA, the CDR3 is TGTGCCAGCAGCTTAGTTGAAACAGGGTGGGGCTACACCTTC.

The rearrangement uses TRBV10-3 and TRBJ1-2; possible D gene TRBD1, 5 bases. This CDR3 has 13 residues. The germline V and J ends were trimmed by 5 bases and 8 bases, with 15 bases remaining between them. Germline-derived CDR1 and CDR2 are ENHRY and SYGVKD. The chain's CDR3 is CAISSGTRGGYTF. The CDR3 region has the DNA TGTGCCATCAGTTCCGGGACTAGAGGGGGCTACACCTTC.

J is TRBJ2-1 and V is TRBV10-3, with 8 positions matching TRBD1. With 8 bases clipped from V and 13 bases from J, the junction kept 7 bases outside the gene matches. The CDR3 contains 11 residues. Per germline, CDR1 ENHRY and CDR2 SYGVKD. CDR3 in amino acids: CAIGTGTGQFF. CDR3 nucleotides: TGTGCCATCGGAACCGGGACAGGTCAGTTCTTC.

A single count supports this clone. J is TRBJ1-1 and V is TRBV15, with TRBD1 as a possible D gene (5 bases). V lost 3 bases to trimming and J lost 3 bases, with 8 bases between them. The germline CDR1 and CDR2 sequences are LNHNV and YYDKDF (reference sequence). The CDR3 covers 13 residues. CDR3 nucleotides: TGTGCCACCAGCAGGGCGGGGCACACTGAAGCTTTCTTT. Protein product: CATSRAGHTEAFF.

This chain links TRBV5-6 with TRBJ1-2; TRBD1 matches 9 bases. The length of the CDR3 is 18 residues. In germline, CDR1 is SGHDT, CDR2 YYEEEE. Germline trimming cut 0 bases from V and 0 bases from J; bases unmatched to any gene: 9. CDR3 in DNA: TGTGCCAGCAGCTTGGGAGGGACAGGGTTAATCTCTAACTATGGCTACACCTTC. Its protein product is CASSLGGTGLISNYGYTF.

The CDR3 reads CASSVDRTNTGELFF. The CDR3 nucleotides are TGTGCCAGCAGCGTGGACAGGACCAACACCGGGGAGCTGTTTTTT. This rearrangement joins TRBV7-7 to TRBJ2-2; TRBD1 matches 7 bases. Per the germline V gene, CDR1 is SSHAT and CDR2 is FNYEAQ (reference sequence). This CDR3 is 15 amino acids long. V lost 5 bases, J lost 2 bases, and 5 bases stayed unmatched.

V and J are TRBV19 and TRBJ2-2; the match to TRBD1 covers 9 bases. Germline V gives CDR1 LNHDA, CDR2 SQIVND (reference sequence). The V and J ends lost 3 bases and 7 bases, in that order; junction bases with no gene match: 6. CDR3 size: 15 residues. The CDR3 region has the DNA TGTGCCAGTAGTATTGGGACAGGGTCGGGCGGGGAGCTGTTTTTT. Translated: CASSIGTGSGGELFF.

The rearrangement uses TRBV4-1 and TRBJ1-5; 8 bases are a match to TRBD1. CDR1 MGHRA and CDR2 YSYEKL come from the germline V gene. The length of the CDR3 is 14 residues. V was clipped by 1 base and J by 4 bases; unmatched bases: 0. The DNA of the CDR3 is TGCGCCAGCAGCCAAGGACAGGGGAATCAGCCCCAGCATTTT. Its translation is CASSQGQGNQPQHF.

This clone showed up just once. This chain joins TRBV18 and TRBJ1-5; a possible D gene is TRBD1 (5 bases). This CDR3 region has 15 residues. CDR1 and CDR2 (germline): KGHSH, LQKENI. V was trimmed by 2 bases and J by 6 bases, leaving 14 bases between them. In nucleotides, the CDR3 is TGTGCCAGCTCACCATGGGGACTTACGGGTCAGCCCCAGCATTTT. Its protein product is CASSPWGLTGQPQHF.

The V gene is TRBV12-3 or TRBV12-4, the J gene TRBJ2-4; D possibly corresponds to TRBD1 (5 bases). V lost 5 bases, J lost 8 bases, and 13 bases lay in between. The CDR3 contains 13 residues. CDR3 sequence: CASSQGEKDIQYF. The CDR3 DNA reads as TGTGCCAGCAGTCAGGGTGAAAAGGACATTCAGTACTTC.

This sequence joins TRBV7-2 and TRBJ1-5; no clear D. Germline V gene sequence: CDR1 SGHTA, CDR2 FQGNSA. The CDR3 is 15 residues long. Trimming removed 1 base from V and 0 bases from J, with 7 bases in between. CDR3 nucleotide sequence: TGTGCCAGCAGCTTAGGAGGGATTAGCAATCAGCCCCAGCATTTT. It translates to CASSLGGISNQPQHF.

V and J are TRBV5-4 and TRBJ2-2; 9 bases match TRBD2. Germline V lookup: CDR1 SGHNT, CDR2 YYREEE (reference sequence). The junction had 7 bases not matched to a gene; V was cut back by 2 bases and J by 5 bases. The CDR3 sequence is 16 residues long. The CDR3 reads CASSFKRGAGTGELFF. In DNA, the CDR3 is TGTGCCAGCAGCTTCAAGCGGGGGGCGGGAACCGGGGAGCTGTTTTTT.

The genes are TRBV27 and TRBJ1-2; D ambiguous. V gave up 3 bases and J gave up 3 bases, with 8 bases separating them. This CDR3 comprises 13 residues. CDR1 and CDR2 (germline): MNHEY, SMNVEV (reference sequence). The CDR3 region has the DNA TGTGCCAGCAGTTTCGGGGTCGACTATGGCTACACCTTC. Protein product: CASSFGVDYGYTF.

The V call is TRBV3-1 (or the pseudogene TRBV3-2), the J call TRBJ1-4; D possibly corresponds to TRBD1 (5 bases). The CDR3 consists of 12 residues. V dropped 0 bases and J dropped 10 bases, with 6 bases sitting between them. Germline CDR1 and CDR2: LGHDT and YNNKEL (reference sequence). The DNA of the CDR3 is TGTGCCAGCAGCCAAGAGGGGGGAAAACTGTTTTTT. Translated: CASSQEGGKLFF.

The chain combines TRBV3-1 (or the pseudogene TRBV3-2) with TRBJ2-7; the D gene is possibly TRBD2 (6 bases). In germline, CDR1 is LGHDT, CDR2 YNNKEL (reference sequence). This CDR3 region has 16 residues. With 7 bases removed from V and 4 bases from J, the gap between germline ends came to 23 bases. In DNA form, the CDR3 reads TGTGCCAGCACCCCAAGCCCTTCCGGAGGGTGGTACGAGCAGTACTTC. Translation: CASTPSPSGGWYEQYF.

CDR3 in DNA: TGTGCCAGCACCCAGGAGAGGGTTTACCGGTCCCAGCATTTT. This gives the protein CASTQERVYRSQHF. This chain connects TRBV6-6 to TRBJ1-5; D remains ambiguous. CDR1 is MNHNY and CDR2 is SVGAGI in the germline V gene (reference sequence). This CDR3 is 14 amino acids long. The V end lost 7 bases, the J end lost 11 bases, and 21 bases lay between the germline ends.

The chain combines TRBV4-1 with TRBJ1-5; 10 bases line up with TRBD1. Germline lookup yields CDR1 MGHRA and CDR2 YSYEKL. V lost 0 bases and J lost 2; bases outside the gene matches: 13. The CDR3 has 20 amino acids. The chain's CDR3 is CASSQEMGQGMGLGNQPQHF. In DNA form, the CDR3 reads TGCGCCAGCAGCCAAGAAATGGGACAGGGGATGGGTTTGGGCAATCAGCCCCAGCATTTT.

The sample holds a few counts of this clone. The CDR3 nucleotides are TGTGCCGGGGAAGGTTTTACTCGGGGTGGCTACACCTTC. The encoded protein is CAGEGFTRGGYTF. The chain combines TRBV7-9 with TRBJ1-2; D not resolved. The CDR3 spans 13 residues. With 11 bases removed from V and 7 bases from J, the gap between germline ends came to 20 bases. CDR1 is SEHNR, CDR2 FQNEAQ, per germline (reference sequence). Drawing the rest from reference TRBV7-9 and TRBJ1-2, the complete variable domain is DTGVSQNPRHKITKRGQNVTFRCDPISEHNRLYWYRQTLGQGPEFLTYFQNEAQLEKSRLLSDRFSAERPKGSFSTLEIQRTEQGDSAMYLCAGEGFTRGGYTFGSGTRLTVV.

DNA for the CDR3: TGTGCCAGCAGTGAATATAGAGGCAACCAAGAGACCCAGTACTTC. Translated: CASSEYRGNQETQYF. This chain joins TRBV25-1 and TRBJ2-5; no clear D. The CDR3 runs to 15 residues. Germline V gives CDR1 MGHDK, CDR2 SYGVNS. Trimming shortened V by 0 bases and J by 0 bases, and 8 bases separated the two germline ends. The full variable domain, in which reference TRBV25-1 and TRBJ2-5 provide the parts outside the CDR3, is EADIYQTPRYLVIGTGKKITLECSQTMGHDKMYWYQQDPGMELHLIHYSYGVNSTEKGDLSSESTVSRIRTEHFPLTLESARPSHTSQYLCASSEYRGNQETQYFGPGTRLLVL.

This chain uses TRBV5-1 with TRBJ2-2, with no clear D. In germline, CDR1 is SGHRS, CDR2 YFSETQ. The V end lost 6 bases, the J end lost 7 bases, and 16 bases lay between the germline ends. CDR3 size: 14 residues. CDR3 DNA sequence: TGCGCCAGCAAAACGACAAGTTTGGGCGGGGAGCTGTTTTTT. Translated: CASKTTSLGGELFF.